The following is a T cell receptor (beta chain) sequence with its context. This specimen comes from a study of monozygotic twins with inflammatory bowel disease. TCRdb re-called the 5' RACE reads; every CDR3 protein appears as one record, without DNA. The repertoire table contains nearly 450,000 distinct CDR3 sequences. This CDR3 has 16 amino acids. Sequencing was carried out using blood. This TCR was sampled from a human donor with ulcerative colitis or Crohn's disease, or a healthy co-twin of an affected twin (not recorded which). This chain uses TRBV12-3 or TRBV12-4 with TRBJ2-4; TCRdb returns TRBD1, unconfirmable since there is no DNA. CDR3 in amino acids: CASLGGQGLAKNIQYF.